This T cell receptor (beta chain) was recorded in a study of regulatory dendritic cells for organ transplantation. Study-wide results and limits: Memory CD8+ clonal expansion seemed more limited with regulatory than mature dendritic cells.

Sorted T cells were CFSE-labeled and cultured 4 to 5 days with allogeneic regulatory or mature dendritic cells at 1:10. Memory T cells were CD45RO+, naive were CD45RA+, sorted by FACS. On this clone itself: Its antigen remains unidentified.

Using immunoSEQ multiplex PCR, the repertoire was profiled, and TCRdb retains in-frame clones only, with some absent. The sample contains 20,000 or so clones, 80% to 90% of which appear only once. Germline V gives CDR1 SGHAT, CDR2 FQNNGV. The CDR3 length is 13 residues. V was cut by 2 bases and J by 2 bases, with 4 bases left in between. The sequencing sample was made of naive CD4+ T cells from blood cultured with regulatory dendritic cells. Sample subset: CD45RA+ naive T cells. The receptor was derived from a human donor in good health. The chain couples TRBV11-2 to TRBJ1-3; D gene ambiguous. CDR3 protein: CASSLWAGNTIYF. For the CDR3, the DNA is TGTGCCAGCAGCTTATGGGCTGGAAACACCATATATTTT.